This T cell receptor beta chain was identified during a study of blood T cell repertoires in COVID-19 (dated by TCRdb to 2020 to 2022). In terms of the full investigation: Samples from collaborators originated in the United States, Italy and Spain and spanned both the acute and convalescent phases of COVID-19. Samples came from the ongoing ImmuneRACE study (first 160 participants) plus 1,254 subjects from 6 global collaborators. The material from the prospective study consisted of cDNA or gDNA derived from T cells, B-cell-depleted T cells, or PBMCs. Where available, HLA class I and class II types were obtained from metadata supplied by the sample provider rather than from assay-based typing. The dataset comprised deeply sampled blood TCRbeta repertoires from subjects exposed to, actively infected with, or recovered from COVID-19. A de-identified subject ID, COVID-19 status, age in years and sex were almost always included in the sample metadata. The repertoires were released in a freely available public database intended as a resource for research on the immune response to SARS-CoV-2. The investigation overall reported the following: The amount of clinical and demographic metadata varied by source and participant and was provided uncurated.

TCRbeta CDR3 regions were amplified from genomic DNA by means of the immunoSEQ Assay, a bias-controlled multiplex PCR. The authors processed their data as follows. Nucleated cell counts per sample were estimated from amplification of reference gene primers within the assay. To quantify the absolute abundance of each unique TCRbeta CDR3 rearrangement, sequence reads were collapsed and filtered. For each sample, productive Simpson clonality was calculated as the square root of Simpson's diversity index over productive rearrangements. TCRdb mirrors the immuneACCESS table, restricted to in-frame sequences. Some clones are absent from its copies; in checked studies, under half trace to an unresolved V gene, and the reason for the others is unknown. The V and J calls and clone size are taken from that table; D and trimming were inferred from the DNA. In all, the sample holds over 150,000 clones, and 80% to 90% of those were seen once. The top ten clones comprise more than 10% of the sample.

Based on the germline V gene, the CDR1 and CDR2 sequences are SQVTM and ANQGSEA. From V the trimming removes 6 bases and from J it removes 3 bases, while the gene matches leave 7 bases of the junction unaccounted for. The CDR3 measures 13 amino acids from cysteine to phenylalanine. The entry retains the CDR3 DNA only, 39 bases that are in frame from base 1. At one collaborating source in Seattle, patients were enrolled during active infection and were followed longitudinally through the course of disease. Collaborating institutions collected whole blood in K2EDTA tubes following their own protocols. For TCRbeta analysis, collaborators shipped samples as frozen whole blood, isolated PBMCs, or DNA extracted from either of those sample types. This clone was observed a handful of times. The clone's antigen remains unknown. Base quality data are lacking; no much larger clone is found one base away.

Recombination linked TRBV29-1 to TRBJ1-1; TRBD1 fits 7 bases in the junction. This receptor was taken from a woman aged 80 or over with COVID-19, enrolled during active disease. Material: peripheral blood. DNA sequence: TGCAGCGTCCGACAGGGTGAGGACACTGAAGCTTTCTTT. Translation gives CSVRQGEDTEAFF.